The entry below gives a single TCR beta chain sequence along with its context. The antigen is undetermined. The ends lost 3 bases at V and 1 base at J; junction bases unmatched: 4. From germline, CDR1 is WNHNN and CDR2 SYGVQD (reference sequence). This CDR3 spans 15 amino acids. The entry originates in a study of OX40 agonist ivuxolimab in advanced cancers. Study information: From roughly 23 to 85 years was the age range, with a mean of approximately 63 years, and over 70% were male. Findings of the study overall: Clones of CD4+ and CD8+ blood T cells grew by week 6 at doses of 0.1 to 3.0 mg/kg. Still undetermined is the antigen specificity of the expanded peripheral T cells.

Only in-frame clones appear in the TCRdb table, and some are missing; sequencing was by immunoSEQ multiplex PCR. The repertoire includes some 77,000 clones, around 88% of them detected once, and around 2.7% sits in the top ten. Sequenced material: CD4+ or CD8+ T cells sorted from blood, taken in a trial of the OX40 agonist ivuxolimab. V and J are TRBV10-1 and TRBJ2-3, with 7 bases that match TRBD2. This sequence originates from an adult with an advanced solid tumor such as melanoma, head and neck, liver or kidney cancer. The CDR3 nucleotides are TGCGCCAGCAGTGACAGCGGGGCGGGCACAGATACGCAGTATTTT. It translates to CASSDSGAGTDTQYF.